This T cell receptor (beta chain) was found in a study of glioma-infiltrating T cells after dendritic cell vaccination listed by TCRdb under 2016. Study-level background: A cohort of 15 glioblastoma patients from Phase I and II dendritic cell vaccination trials was included, of whom 9 were newly diagnosed and 6 had recurrent disease. Between about 2003 and 2012, patients were given autologous tumor lysate-pulsed dendritic cell vaccination. To make the vaccine, monocyte-derived dendritic cells were cultured for 7 to 8 days with IL-4 and GM-CSF and then pulsed overnight with autologous tumor lysate. Each patient was given three intradermal dendritic cell vaccine injections, spaced two weeks apart, in the arm below the axilla. Deep sequencing of TCR beta CDR3 regions was used to quantify tumor-infiltrating lymphocyte content and compare tumor and blood repertoires in dendritic cell-vaccinated glioblastoma patients. Survival after dendritic cell vaccination was correlated with TCR sequencing metrics, such as TIL content and the overlap between tumor and blood repertoires. What the study reported, not specific to this receptor: The cohort was small and heterogeneous, only a few patients had full blood and tumor sets, and even fewer had initial-recurrent tumor pairs. The response model built on TCR overlap across three groups was characterized as speculative, with prospective validation still needed. No direct relationship between TCR clonality and survival was found, suggesting a diverse polyclonal response may matter. Higher estimated pretreatment TIL content predicted longer time to progression and overall survival after dendritic cell vaccination.

For this clone: Which antigen it targets is not known. Nothing much larger sits one base from this clone, and base qualities are not available.

Trimming takes 3 bases from V and 14 bases from J, and the germline ends sit 17 bases apart. CDR1 and CDR2, per the germline V gene, are MDHEN and SYDVKM. Inclusive of the bounding cysteine and phenylalanine, the CDR3 is 14 residues long. Only the CDR3 region is kept as DNA, spanning 42 bases read in frame from base 1. The immunoSEQ assay amplified TCRB CDR3 regions from 1.5 to 2.5 micrograms of genomic DNA, or from all available DNA when less than that amount was available. The multiplex PCR employed 60 forward primers targeting TCR V beta segments and 13 reverse primers targeting J beta segments. To estimate the number of reads per starting template, synthetic control templates were added to each sample at limiting dilution. Reads of 87 bp were generated by sequencing on the Illumina HiSeq System. As for the authors' bioinformatics: PCR and sequencing errors were removed by a nearest neighbor algorithm that merged closely related sequences. TCR overlap was defined as the percentage of unique tumor TCR beta sequences that were also found in the peripheral blood of the same patient. As stored in TCRdb, this immuneACCESS dataset retains in-frame rearrangements with V and J assigned. A fraction of the clones does not appear; measured against another copy, unresolved V genes explain less than half of the discrepancy, and the remainder lacks a known reason. The V and J calls and clone size were taken over from that table, and D and trimming were inferred from the DNA. Present in this sample are under 100,000 clones, around three quarters of which were seen just once. The ten largest clones represent about 6.5% of the sample.

Selection of patients required sufficient residual fresh-frozen tumor tissue and over two years of available survival data. An isocitrate dehydrogenase mutation was not carried by any of the glioblastoma patients, although molecular status was otherwise variable. PBMC were collected before vaccination, two weeks after the third vaccination, and at tumor progression if tumor progression occurred. The Qiagen DNeasy Blood extraction Kit was used for extraction of genomic DNA. This sample comprised blood, obtained before dendritic cell vaccination. The TCR originated in a human donor with glioblastoma. The chain is made from TRBV28 and TRBJ1-6; TRBD1 is perhaps the D gene, given 5 matching bases. DNA sequence: TGTGCCAGCAGTTTCGTCAGGGTCCCGTGGGCCCTCCACTTT. This translates into CASSFVRVPWALHF.